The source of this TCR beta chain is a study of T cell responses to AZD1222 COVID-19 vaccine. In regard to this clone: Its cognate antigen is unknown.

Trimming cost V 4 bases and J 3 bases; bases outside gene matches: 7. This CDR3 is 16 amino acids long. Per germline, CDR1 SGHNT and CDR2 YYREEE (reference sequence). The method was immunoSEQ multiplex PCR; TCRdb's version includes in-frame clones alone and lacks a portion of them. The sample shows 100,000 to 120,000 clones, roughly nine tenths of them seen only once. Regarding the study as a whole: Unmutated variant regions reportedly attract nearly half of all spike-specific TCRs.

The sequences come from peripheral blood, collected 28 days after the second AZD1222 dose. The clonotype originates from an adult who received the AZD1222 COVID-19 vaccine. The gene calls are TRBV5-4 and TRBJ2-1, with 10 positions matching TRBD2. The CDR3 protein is CASSAIAGGLYNEQFF. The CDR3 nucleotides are TGTGCCAGCAGCGCAATAGCGGGAGGTCTCTACAATGAGCAGTTCTTC.